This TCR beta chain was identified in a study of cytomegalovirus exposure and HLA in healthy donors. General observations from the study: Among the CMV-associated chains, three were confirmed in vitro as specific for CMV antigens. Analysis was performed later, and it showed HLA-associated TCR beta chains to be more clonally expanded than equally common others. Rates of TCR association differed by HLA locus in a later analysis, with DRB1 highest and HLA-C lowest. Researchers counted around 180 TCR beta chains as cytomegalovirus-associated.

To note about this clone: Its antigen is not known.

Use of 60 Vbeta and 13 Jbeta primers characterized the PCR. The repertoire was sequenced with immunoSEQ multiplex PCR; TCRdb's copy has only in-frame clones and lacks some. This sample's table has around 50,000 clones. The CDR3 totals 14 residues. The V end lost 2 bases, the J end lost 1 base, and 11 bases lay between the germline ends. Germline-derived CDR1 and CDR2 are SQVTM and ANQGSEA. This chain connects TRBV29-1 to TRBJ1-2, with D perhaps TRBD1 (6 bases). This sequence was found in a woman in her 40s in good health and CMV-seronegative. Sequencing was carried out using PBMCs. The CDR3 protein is CSVEFPGDNYGYTF. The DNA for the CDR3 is TGCAGCGTTGAATTTCCAGGGGATAACTATGGCTACACCTTC.